The sequence of this T cell receptor (beta chain) was determined in a study of cytomegalovirus exposure and HLA in healthy donors. Overall study results and limits: Accurate HLA-A and HLA-B prediction from TCR beta sequences was reported for most subjects.

It was with 60 Vbeta and 13 Jbeta primers that the PCR ran. Measured with immunoSEQ multiplex PCR; TCRdb has only the in-frame clones, and not every one. The sample includes 210,000 or so clones, around 89% of them seen just once. In regard to this clone: Its cognate antigen is unknown.

CDR1 and CDR2 from the germline V gene are LGHNA and YSLEER. The CDR3 spans 19 residues. V was pared by 0 bases and J by 7 bases, with 24 bases between. The J gene is TRBJ2-2, the V gene TRBV4-3; D possibly corresponds to TRBD2 (7 bases). Sequencing input: PBMCs. The sequence was collected from a woman in her late teens or twenties in good health and CMV-seronegative. The DNA for the CDR3 is TGCGCCAGCAGCCAAGACCGGAGAGGGGGGGCCGGGCGTGGCGGGGAGCTGTTTTTT. Protein sequence: CASSQDRRGGAGRGGELFF.